Sequencing of this TCR beta chain was carried out in a study of graft-versus-host responses after intestinal transplantation. Study information: Among the recipients, all got anti-thymocyte globulin induction and then tacrolimus and steroids for approximately 3 years.

TCRdb's copy holds only in-frame clones and misses some; the assay was immunoSEQ multiplex PCR. The repertoire holds around 25,000 clones, with approximately 83% as singletons. Study results and caveats: Recipient marrow showed GvH clones, some seen first in ileum or blood. Declines in HvG clones occurring early post-transplant were associated with peak circulating GvH clone levels.

In the case of this clone: The antigen remains unidentified.

Trimming shortened V by 1 base and J by 6 bases, and 9 bases separated the two germline ends. Germline V gene lookup returns CDR1 MNHNY and CDR2 SVGAGI (reference sequence). This CDR3 is 14 amino acids long. The receptor was isolated from a human patient who received an intestinal transplant, so some T cells may come from the graft donor. Sequencing was performed on PBMCs, taken approximately 450 days after intestinal transplant. The rearrangement uses TRBV6-6 and TRBJ2-2, with a tentative D call TRBD2 (6 bases). The CDR3 region has the DNA TGTGCCAGCAGTTACTTGGGAGGCGCCGGGGAGCTGTTTTTT. Its protein product is CASSYLGGAGELFF.